The source of this TCR beta chain is a study of PD-L1 blockade in urothelial cancer. Study as a whole: Intravenous atezolizumab, 1,200 mg every 3 weeks, was begun by patients around 2014. Men with urothelial cancer arising in the bladder made up about 90% of the roughly 29 patients. Before enrollment, 0 to 3 chemotherapy regimens had been given to patients. Peripheral blood specimens exhibited a median yield of approximately 150,000 T cells.

The CDR3 extends over 14 amino acids. CDR1 SNHLY and CDR2 FYNNEI come from the germline V gene. Trimming took 3 bases from V and 0 from J, leaving 9 bases between them. Measured with immunoSEQ multiplex PCR; TCRdb has only the in-frame clones, and not every one. The sample lists tens of thousands of clones, about 93% occurring once. The time point was: peripheral blood 6 weeks after treatment start. This TCR derives from a woman aged 60-70 years with urothelial cancer. This sample comprised PBMCs, obtained around atezolizumab (anti-PD-L1) treatment. This chain links TRBV2 with TRBJ2-7; no clear D gene. The CDR3, as DNA: TGTGCCAGCAGTGAGGGCAGCCTCTCCTACGAGCAGTACTTC. Encoded protein: CASSEGSLSYEQYF.